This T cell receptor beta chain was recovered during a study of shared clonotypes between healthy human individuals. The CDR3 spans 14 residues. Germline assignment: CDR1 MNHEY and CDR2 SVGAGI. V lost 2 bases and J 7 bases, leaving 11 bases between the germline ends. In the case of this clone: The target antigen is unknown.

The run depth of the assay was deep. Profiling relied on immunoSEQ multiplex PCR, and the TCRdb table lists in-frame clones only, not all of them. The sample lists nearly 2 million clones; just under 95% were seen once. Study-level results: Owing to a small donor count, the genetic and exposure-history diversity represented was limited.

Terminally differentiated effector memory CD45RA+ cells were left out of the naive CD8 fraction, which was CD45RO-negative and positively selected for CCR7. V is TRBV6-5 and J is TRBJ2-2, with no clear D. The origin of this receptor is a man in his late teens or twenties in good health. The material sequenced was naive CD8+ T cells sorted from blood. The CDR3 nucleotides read TGTGCCAGCAGTTACAGTTCAGTTATCGGGGAGCTGTTTTTT. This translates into CASSYSSVIGELFF.